The next 29 T cell receptor beta chains were all read from a single sample in a study of beta chain features in type 1 diabetes. Sequenced material consisted of expressed TCRB transcripts (all of the isolated RNA was reverse transcribed). Produced via immunoSEQ multiplex PCR; TCRdb's table is partial and in-frame only. The data contain under 250,000 clones, about 30% of them singletons. The material sequenced was central memory CD4+ T cells from blood. These TCRs come from a man between 25 and 39 years old in good health.

This clone was seen many times. The chain recombines TRBV7-2 with TRBJ2-3; the match to TRBD2 covers 12 bases. With 5 bases clipped from V and 8 bases from J, the junction kept 11 bases outside the gene matches. The CDR3 is 16 amino acids. CDR1 SGHTA and CDR2 FQGNSA come from the germline V gene. The CDR3 region is CASSRGLAGPRGTQYF. CDR3 in DNA: TGTGCCAGCAGCCGCGGACTAGCGGGGCCCCGAGGTACGCAGTATTTT.

This chain connects TRBV10-3 to TRBJ2-3; 8 positions agree with TRBD1. This CDR3 comprises 15 residues. V gave up 4 bases and J gave up 3 bases; unmatched junction bases: 6. Germline CDR1 ENHRY, CDR2 SYGVKD. CDR3 sequence reads: CAISVGDRGTDTQYF. The CDR3 DNA sequence: TGTGCCATCAGTGTTGGAGACAGGGGTACAGATACGCAGTATTTT.

The V call is TRBV2, the J call TRBJ1-2; the D is unclear. Germline CDR1 is SNHLY and CDR2 is FYNNEI. The CDR3 consists of 11 residues. With 3 bases removed from V and 5 bases from J, the gap between germline ends came to 4 bases. Here the CDR3 DNA reads TGTGCCAGCAGTGAGTCTTATGGCTACACCTTC. Its translation: CASSESYGYTF.

This clone was counted a few times. This specimen includes other DNA sequences encoding the same CDR3. This chain links TRBV30 with TRBJ1-5; no clear D. The CDR3 is made up of 13 amino acids. The germline CDR1 and CDR2 sequences are GTSNPN and SVGIG (reference sequence). V was cut by 2 bases and J by 2 bases, with 7 bases left in between. The CDR3, as DNA: TGTGCCTGGAGTCCGGACGGCAATCAGCCCCAGCATTTT. Translating it yields CAWSPDGNQPQHF.

V gene TRBV7-2 combines with J gene TRBJ2-1; 9 bases map to TRBD1. Germline V gives CDR1 SGHTA, CDR2 FQGNSA. The CDR3 length is 13 residues. Trimming took 5 bases from V and 10 from J; bases not matched to a gene: 6. CDR3 sequence (DNA): TGTGCCAGCAGCCCTGGGACAGGGAACGAGCAGTTCTTC. Translating it yields CASSPGTGNEQFF.

The genes are TRBV30 and TRBJ1-4, with TRBD1 identical over 7 bases. This CDR3 region has 15 residues. Losses at the gene ends were 1 base for V and 5 bases for J; bases not matched to a gene: 7. The germline V gene encodes CDR1 GTSNPN and CDR2 SVGIG (reference sequence). The CDR3 loop is CAWSEVGQKNEKLFF. The CDR3 region has the DNA TGTGCCTGGAGTGAGGTGGGACAGAAGAATGAAAAACTGTTTTTT.

This clone was seen only a few times. The chain links TRBV6-6 to TRBJ1-3; tentatively, D is TRBD1 (5 bases). V was clipped by 5 bases and J by 0 bases, with 14 bases between them. CDR3 length equals 16 residues. Germline-derived CDR1 and CDR2 are MNHNY and SVGAGI (reference sequence). CDR3 DNA sequence: TGTGCCAGCAGTAGGGGACCGCCGAGCTCTGGAAACACCATATATTTT. Amino acid sequence: CASSRGPPSSGNTIYF.

This clone has more than one count but fewer than ten. The rearrangement uses TRBV7-2 and TRBJ2-3; TRBD2 matches 10 bases. This CDR3 has 16 amino acids. Trimming took 0 bases from V and 3 from J; bases not matched to a gene: 3. In germline, CDR1 is SGHTA, CDR2 FQGNSA. Written as DNA, the CDR3 is TGTGCCAGCAGCTTAGCCTTGACTAGCGGGACAGATACGCAGTATTTT. It specifies CASSLALTSGTDTQYF.

This chain joins TRBV30 and TRBJ1-1, with D maybe TRBD1 (5 bases). The CDR3 extends over 14 amino acids. Trimming stripped 3 bases from V and 0 bases from J, with 11 bases between. Germline V gene data show CDR1 as GTSNPN and CDR2 as SVGIG (reference sequence). CDR3 residues: CAWRRGTLNTEAFF. The CDR3 coding sequence is TGTGCCTGGAGGAGGGGAACATTGAACACTGAAGCTTTCTTT.

The chain links TRBV28 to TRBJ1-3; 7 bases fit TRBD1. The CDR3 spans 15 residues. J lost 0 bases, V lost 2 bases, and 1 base had no gene match. Germline assignment: CDR1 MDHEN and CDR2 SYDVKM. The CDR3 nucleotides read TGTGCCAGCAGTTTACCAGGGGGCTCTGGAAACACCATATATTTT. It translates to CASSLPGGSGNTIYF.

This clone was counted only a few times. CDR3 nucleotides: TGTGCCAGCAGGGAAGTCCCCGGGACTAGCGGCTTCTCCTACGAGCAGTACTTC. Translated, it gives CASREVPGTSGFSYEQYF. This rearrangement joins TRBV28 to TRBJ2-7; 11 nucleotides match TRBD2. The CDR3 loop spans 18 amino acids. The V gene's germline CDR1 is MDHEN and CDR2 SYDVKM. V gave up 6 bases and J gave up 0 bases; unmatched junction bases: 13.

This clone was detected a few times. This sequence joins TRBV7-2 and TRBJ2-1, with no clear D. CDR3 size: 15 residues. CDR1 is SGHTA, CDR2 FQGNSA, per germline. The ends were cut back, 0 bases at V and 0 bases at J, with 6 bases in the middle. CDR3 DNA: TGTGCCAGCAGCTTAGCGTGGAGCTCCTACAATGAGCAGTTCTTC. It yields the protein CASSLAWSSYNEQFF.

The rearrangement joins TRBV6-5 to TRBJ2-7, with D perhaps TRBD1 or TRBD2 (5 bases each). V was pared by 6 bases and J by 5 bases, with 17 bases between. Per germline, CDR1 MNHEY and CDR2 SVGAGI. The CDR3 is 14 residues long. The CDR3 loop reads CASSLAGDHNEQYF. The DNA of the CDR3 is TGTGCCAGCAGCCTAGCCGGGGACCACAACGAGCAGTACTTC.

The genes are TRBV7-9 and TRBJ2-1; perhaps D is TRBD1 or TRBD2 (6 bases each). The CDR3 covers 13 residues. Germline CDR1 and CDR2: SEHNR and FQNEAQ (reference sequence). V was cut by 4 bases and J by 9 bases, with 13 bases left in between. CDR3 bases: TGTGCCAGCAGCTCGGGGGCTGGCATTGAGCAGTTCTTC. Protein sequence: CASSSGAGIEQFF.

The chain joins TRBV12-5 to TRBJ2-5; perhaps TRBD1 as D (6 bases). Deletions cut 3 bases from V and 7 bases from J, with 9 bases between. Germline assignment: CDR1 LGHNT and CDR2 FRNRAP. The CDR3 loop spans 12 amino acids. This CDR3 reads CASGLAQGTQYF. In DNA form, the CDR3 reads TGTGCTAGTGGTTTAGCACAGGGGACCCAGTACTTC.

On this clone: Different DNA sequences within this sample yield the same CDR3. The rearrangement links TRBV5-4 to TRBJ2-1; 8 nucleotides align to TRBD2. CDR1 and CDR2 (germline): SGHNT, YYREEE (reference sequence). The CDR3 is 15 residues long. V was pared by 2 bases and J by 1 base, with 2 bases of the junction left unmatched. CDR3 DNA: TGTGCCAGCAGCTTTAGCGGGGCGTCCTACAATGAGCAGTTCTTC. This codes for CASSFSGASYNEQFF.

The count of this clone is one. This chain connects TRBV29-1 to TRBJ1-1; D is unresolved. The V and J ends lost 4 bases and 0 bases respectively, with 6 bases between them. Germline CDR1 SQVTM, CDR2 ANQGSEA. The CDR3 sequence is 12 residues long. The CDR3 DNA sequence: TGCAGCGTTGGTCAGCTGAACACTGAAGCTTTCTTT. Translation: CSVGQLNTEAFF.

This clone appeared a few times. The rearrangement uses TRBV5-1 and TRBJ2-5; 10 positions agree with TRBD2. Germline V lookup: CDR1 SGHRS, CDR2 YFSETQ. V lost 5 bases and J lost 4; bases outside the gene matches: 11. The CDR3 loop spans 16 amino acids. The CDR3 sequence: CASSPPSGGPRETQYF. The CDR3 nucleotides read TGCGCCAGCAGTCCCCCTAGCGGGGGCCCCCGAGAGACCCAGTACTTC.

This clone has just a few counts. The chain is built from TRBV15 and TRBJ2-6; tentative D call: TRBD1 (6 bases). CDR3 length equals 15 residues. Trimming removed 8 bases from V and 4 bases from J, with 15 bases in between. CDR1 and CDR2 (germline): LNHNV, YYDKDF (reference sequence). The CDR3 sequence is CATGPGAYGANVLTF. The CDR3 DNA sequence: TGTGCCACCGGGCCAGGGGCATACGGGGCCAACGTCCTGACTTTC.

This clone was seen repeatedly, ten times or more. The gene calls are TRBV7-6 and TRBJ2-7; D unresolved. The CDR3 runs 15 residues. CDR1 is SGHVS and CDR2 is FNYEAQ in the germline V gene. The V gene lost 1 base and the J gene lost 1 base, with 11 bases spanning the gap. In DNA, the CDR3 is TGTGCCAGCAGCTTAGAAAGTGGCGGTTCCTACGAGCAGTACTTC. Its translation is CASSLESGGSYEQYF.

J is TRBJ2-5 and V is TRBV28; TRBD1 aligns across 7 bases. The CDR3 spans 14 residues. Per germline, CDR1 MDHEN and CDR2 SYDVKM. The J segment lost 2 bases and the V segment lost 2 bases, leaving 2 bases of the junction unmatched. Here the CDR3 DNA reads TGTGCCAGCAGTTTACCGACAGGGCAAGAGACCCAGTACTTC. This codes for CASSLPTGQETQYF.

This clone turned up a few times. V gene TRBV5-1 combines with J gene TRBJ1-1; 10 bases line up with TRBD1. The CDR3 loop spans 17 amino acids. The V gene's germline CDR1 is SGHRS and CDR2 YFSETQ. Germline trimming cut 3 bases from V and 0 bases from J; bases unmatched to any gene: 8. The CDR3 spells CASSWKTGGALNTEAFF. CDR3 nucleotide sequence: TGCGCCAGCAGCTGGAAGACAGGGGGCGCCCTGAACACTGAAGCTTTCTTT.

The chain has TRBV4-2 and TRBJ1-5, with a possible D match to TRBD1 (5 bases). This CDR3 comprises 16 residues. Trimming removed 0 bases at V and 6 bases at J, with 15 bases between. The V gene's germline CDR1 is LGHNA and CDR2 YNFKEQ. The CDR3 bases are TGTGCCAGCAGCCAAGACACATCAGGGAGGGGTCAGCCCCAGCATTTT. Amino acids: CASSQDTSGRGQPQHF.

CDR3 residues: CASSATGGLGTEAFF. CDR3 DNA: TGTGCCAGCAGCGCGACAGGCGGTTTGGGCACTGAAGCTTTCTTT. The chain uses TRBV11-2 and TRBJ1-1; tentative D call: TRBD1 (6 bases). The ends were cut back, 5 bases at V and 4 bases at J, with 17 bases in the middle. The germline V gene has CDR1 SGHAT and CDR2 FQNNGV. The CDR3 consists of 15 residues.

The count of this clone is one. CDR3 sequence reads: CASSYKGQGSYEQYF. CDR3 bases: TGTGCCAGTAGTTATAAGGGACAGGGCTCCTACGAGCAGTACTTC. This chain uses TRBV19 with TRBJ2-7; TRBD1 matches at 9 bases. The CDR3 extends over 15 amino acids. Germline-derived CDR1 and CDR2 are LNHDA and SQIVND (reference sequence). V dropped 5 bases and J dropped 0; count of bases not matched to a gene: 5.

The rearrangement uses TRBV30 and TRBJ2-1; 12 bases fit TRBD2. The CDR3 has 16 amino acids. V lost 2 bases to trimming and J lost 0 bases; unmatched junction nucleotides: 2. Germline V gives CDR1 GTSNPN, CDR2 SVGIG (reference sequence). The CDR3 loop is CAWSPSGRGSYNEQFF. The CDR3 DNA reads as TGTGCCTGGAGTCCTAGCGGGAGGGGCTCCTACAATGAGCAGTTCTTC. Based on the CDR3 plus reference TRBV30 and TRBJ2-1, the full variable domain is SQTIHQWPATLVQPVGSPLSLECTVEGTSNPNLYWYRQAAGRGLQLLFYSVGIGQISSEVPQNLSASRPQDRQFILSSKKLLLSDSGFYLCAWSPSGRGSYNEQFFGPGTRLTVL.

The chain joins TRBV29-1 to TRBJ1-2; D call uncertain. The CDR3 contains 16 residues. Trimming pared 6 bases from V and 4 bases from J, leaving 24 bases between. Germline V gene sequence: CDR1 SQVTM, CDR2 ANQGSEA. The CDR3 is CSVVPAGPIETYGYTF. The CDR3 nucleotides read TGCAGCGTCGTTCCAGCCGGGCCAATCGAAACCTATGGCTACACCTTC.

This clone was found a few times. Given a much more abundant clone one base away, this may be a read error. This chain joins TRBV11-2 and TRBJ2-1; no firm D call. Trimming shortened V by 4 bases and J by 3 bases, and 1 base separated the two germline ends. Looked up from germline, CDR1 is SGHAT and CDR2 is FQNNGV. CDR3 size: 11 residues. Written as DNA, the CDR3 is TGTGCCAGCAGCTACTACAATGAGCAGTTCTTC. Translation: CASSYYNEQFF.

This chain connects TRBV6-5 to TRBJ1-1; no clear D. The CDR3 runs to 11 residues. V dropped 6 bases and J dropped 1 base, with 3 bases sitting between them. The V gene's germline CDR1 is MNHEY and CDR2 SVGAGI. The CDR3 sequence is CASRQNTEAFF. For the CDR3, the DNA is TGTGCCAGCAGGCAGAACACTGAAGCTTTCTTT.